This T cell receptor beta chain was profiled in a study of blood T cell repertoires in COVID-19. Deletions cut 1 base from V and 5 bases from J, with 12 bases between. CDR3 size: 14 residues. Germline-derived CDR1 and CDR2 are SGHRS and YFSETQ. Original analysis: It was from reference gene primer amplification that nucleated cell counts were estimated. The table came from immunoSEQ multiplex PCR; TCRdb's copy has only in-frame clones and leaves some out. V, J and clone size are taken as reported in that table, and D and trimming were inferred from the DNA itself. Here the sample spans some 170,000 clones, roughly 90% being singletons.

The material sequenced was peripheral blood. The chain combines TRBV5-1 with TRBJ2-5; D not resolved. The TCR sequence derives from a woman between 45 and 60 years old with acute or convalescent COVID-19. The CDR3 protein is CASSLLRPEETQYF. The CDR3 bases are TGCGCCAGCAGCTTGCTCCGTCCCGAGGAGACCCAGTACTTC.